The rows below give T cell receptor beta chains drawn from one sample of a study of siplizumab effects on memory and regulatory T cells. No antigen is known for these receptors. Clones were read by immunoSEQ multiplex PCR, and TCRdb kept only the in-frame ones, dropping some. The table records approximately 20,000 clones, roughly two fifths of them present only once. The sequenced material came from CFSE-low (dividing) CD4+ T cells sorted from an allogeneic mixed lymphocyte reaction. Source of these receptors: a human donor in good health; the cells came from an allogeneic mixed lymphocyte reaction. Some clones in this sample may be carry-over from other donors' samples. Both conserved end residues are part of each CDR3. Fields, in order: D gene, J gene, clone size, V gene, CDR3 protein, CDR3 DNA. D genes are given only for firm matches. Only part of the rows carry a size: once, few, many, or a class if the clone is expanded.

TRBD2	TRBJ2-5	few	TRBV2	CASTAGLAGGQETQYF	TGTGCCAGCACCGCGGGACTAGCGGGAGGACAAGAGACCCAGTACTTC
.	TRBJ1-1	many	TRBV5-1	CASRKVLQVNTEAFF	TGCGCCAGCAGGAAGGTGCTGCAAGTGAACACTGAAGCTTTCTTT
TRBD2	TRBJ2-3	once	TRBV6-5	CASSFSSGRLTDTQYF	TGTGCCAGCAGTTTCTCAAGCGGGAGGTTGACAGATACGCAGTATTTT
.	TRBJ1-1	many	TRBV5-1	CASSLDTNTEAFF	TGCGCCAGCAGCTTGGACACGAACACTGAAGCTTTCTTT
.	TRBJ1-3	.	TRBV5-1	CASSPGFSSGNTIYF	TGCGCCAGCAGCCCAGGGTTTTCATCTGGAAACACCATATATTTT
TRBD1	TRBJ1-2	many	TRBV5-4	CASSLGTGGNVYGYTF	TGTGCCAGCAGCCTAGGGACAGGGGGTAACGTCTATGGCTACACCTTC
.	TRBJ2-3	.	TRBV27	CASSSTVTDTQYF	TGTGCCAGCAGTTCGACAGTCACAGATACGCAGTATTTT
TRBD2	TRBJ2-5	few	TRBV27	CASSSLTSGNQETQYF	TGTGCCAGCAGTTCCTTGACTAGCGGGAACCAAGAGACCCAGTACTTC
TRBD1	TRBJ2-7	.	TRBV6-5	CASSYSGSGGGYEQYF	TGTGCCAGCAGTTACTCGGGGTCAGGGGGTGGCTACGAGCAGTACTTC
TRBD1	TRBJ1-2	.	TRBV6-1	CASRPGTGAGYTF	TGTGCCAGCAGACCCGGGACAGGGGCCGGCTACACCTTC
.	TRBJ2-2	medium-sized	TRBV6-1	CASRALAANTGELFF	TGTGCCAGCAGGGCCCTGGCGGCGAACACCGGGGAGCTGTTTTTT
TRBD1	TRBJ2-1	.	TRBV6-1	CASDRDWGNEQFF	TGTGCCAGCGACAGGGATTGGGGCAATGAGCAGTTCTTC
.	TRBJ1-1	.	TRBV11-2	CASSLEVSMNTEAFF	TGTGCCAGCAGCTTAGAGGTCAGCATGAACACTGAAGCTTTCTTT
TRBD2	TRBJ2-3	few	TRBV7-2	CASSLRASGGDTQYF	TGTGCCAGCAGCTTAAGGGCTAGCGGGGGTGATACGCAGTATTTT
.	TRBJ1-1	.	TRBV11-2	CASSFTPNTEAFF	TGTGCCAGCAGCTTTACCCCGAACACTGAAGCTTTCTTT
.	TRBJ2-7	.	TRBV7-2	CASSPGPSREQYF	TGTGCCAGCAGCCCGGGACCGTCGAGGGAGCAGTACTTC
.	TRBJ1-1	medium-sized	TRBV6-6	CASSRLSTEAFF	TGTGCCAGCAGTAGACTTAGCACTGAAGCTTTCTTT
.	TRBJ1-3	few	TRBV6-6	CASSSTESGNTIYF	TGTGCCAGCAGTTCGACAGAGTCTGGAAACACCATATATTTT
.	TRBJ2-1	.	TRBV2	CASSEDLSWKEFF	TGTGCCAGCAGTGAAGACCTTTCGTGGAAAGAGTTCTTC
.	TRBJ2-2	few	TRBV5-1	CASSRSPNTGELFF	TGCGCCAGCTCCCGGAGCCCGAACACCGGGGAGCTGTTTTTT
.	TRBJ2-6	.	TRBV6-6	CASRPWSSGANVLTF	TGTGCCAGCAGACCCTGGAGCTCTGGGGCCAACGTCCTGACTTTC
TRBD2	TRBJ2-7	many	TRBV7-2	CASSLAASASGVGFEQYF	TGTGCCAGCAGCTTAGCCGCTTCGGCTAGCGGGGTTGGGTTTGAGCAGTACTTC
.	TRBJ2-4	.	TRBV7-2	CASSLSVLLAKNIQYF	TGTGCCAGCAGCTTATCGGTGCTACTAGCCAAAAACATTCAGTACTTC
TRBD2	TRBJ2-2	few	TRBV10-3	CASTGLAGVQGGELFF	TGTGCCAGCACGGGACTAGCGGGGGTTCAGGGCGGGGAGCTGTTTTTT
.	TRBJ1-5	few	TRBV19	CASRTPPNQPQHF	TGTGCCAGTAGAACCCCCCCCAATCAGCCCCAGCATTTT
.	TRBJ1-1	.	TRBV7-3	CASSLALGAAEAFF	TGTGCCAGCAGCTTAGCACTGGGTGCCGCTGAAGCTTTCTTT
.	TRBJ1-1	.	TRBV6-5	CASSYGSGALNTEAFF	TGTGCCAGCAGTTATGGTTCCGGGGCCCTGAACACTGAAGCTTTCTTT
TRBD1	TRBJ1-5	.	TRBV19	CASSPGTGRNQPQHF	TGTGCCAGTAGTCCAGGGACAGGGAGGAATCAGCCCCAGCATTTT
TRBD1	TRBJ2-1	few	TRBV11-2	CASSPRTGGPLNNEQFF	TGTGCCAGCAGCCCTAGGACAGGGGGTCCCTTAAACAATGAGCAGTTCTTC
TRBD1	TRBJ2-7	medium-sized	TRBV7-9	CASSGNRGTYEQYF	TGTGCCAGCAGCGGTAACAGGGGGACCTACGAGCAGTACTTC
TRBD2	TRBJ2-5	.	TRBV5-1	CASSLGTSRETQYF	TGCGCCAGCAGCTTGGGGACTAGCCGAGAGACCCAGTACTTC
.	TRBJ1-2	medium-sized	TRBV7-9	CASSSSGRYGYTF	TGTGCCAGCAGCTCTAGTGGGAGATATGGCTACACCTTC
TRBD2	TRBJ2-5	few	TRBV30	CAWTLAGVETQYF	TGTGCCTGGACCCTAGCGGGAGTGGAGACCCAGTACTTC
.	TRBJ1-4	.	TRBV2	CASNLPDPNEKLFF	TGTGCCAGCAACCTCCCGGACCCAAATGAAAAACTGTTTTTT
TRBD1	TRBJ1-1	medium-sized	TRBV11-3	CASRPITGGITEAFF	TGTGCCAGCAGACCTATCACAGGGGGGATCACTGAAGCTTTCTTT
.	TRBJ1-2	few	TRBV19	CASSMPSTATYGYTF	TGTGCCAGTAGTATGCCCAGCACGGCGACTTATGGCTACACCTTC
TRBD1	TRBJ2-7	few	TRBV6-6	CASTVGQGFYEQYF	TGTGCCAGCACTGTGGGACAGGGATTCTACGAGCAGTACTTC
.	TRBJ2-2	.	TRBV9	CASSKGPETDTGELFF	TGTGCCAGCAGCAAAGGCCCCGAGACTGACACCGGGGAGCTGTTTTTT
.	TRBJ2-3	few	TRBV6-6	CASSYSTEDLTRTQYF	TGTGCCAGCAGTTACTCCACGGAGGATCTAACCAGGACGCAGTATTTT
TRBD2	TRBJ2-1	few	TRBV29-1	CSARTSGRSYNEQFF	TGCAGCGCCCGGACTAGCGGGAGGTCCTACAATGAGCAGTTCTTC
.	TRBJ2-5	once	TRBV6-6	CASSYSAAQETQYF	TGTGCCAGCAGTTACTCAGCGGCCCAAGAGACCCAGTACTTC
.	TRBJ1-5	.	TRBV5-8	CASSFWGNSNQPQHF	TGTGCCAGCAGCTTCTGGGGAAATAGCAATCAGCCCCAGCATTTT
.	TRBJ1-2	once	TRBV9	CASSVDAVNYGYTF	TGTGCCAGCAGCGTAGATGCCGTTAACTATGGCTACACCTTC
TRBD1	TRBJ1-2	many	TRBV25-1	CASSSTGGWSGYTF	TGTGCCAGCAGCTCGACAGGGGGCTGGAGTGGCTACACCTTC
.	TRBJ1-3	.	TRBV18	CASSPIFDGTIYF	TGTGCCAGCTCACCAATCTTTGACGGCACCATATATTTT
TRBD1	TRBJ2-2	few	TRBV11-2	CASSLRGTGKNTGELFF	TGTGCCAGCAGCTTACGAGGGACAGGGAAAAACACCGGGGAGCTGTTTTTT
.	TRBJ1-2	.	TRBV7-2	CASSSQLEFGDTF	TGTGCCAGCAGCTCACAATTAGAGTTTGGCGACACCTTC
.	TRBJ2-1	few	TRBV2	CASSGGAWVGNEQFF	TGTGCCAGCAGTGGCGGCGCCTGGGTCGGGAATGAGCAGTTCTTC
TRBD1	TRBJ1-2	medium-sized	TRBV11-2	CASSLDLAGGAYGYTF	TGTGCCAGCAGCTTAGATCTGGCAGGGGGCGCCTATGGCTACACCTTC
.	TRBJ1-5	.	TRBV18	CASSPGSNQPQHF	TGTGCCAGCTCACCAGGCAGCAATCAGCCCCAGCATTTT
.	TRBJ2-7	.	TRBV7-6	CASSEDVGSYEQYF	TGTGCCAGCAGTGAAGATGTCGGGTCCTACGAGCAGTACTTC
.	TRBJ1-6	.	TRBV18	CASSPVGGVLNSPLHF	TGTGCCAGCTCACCGGTGGGAGGGGTATTGAATTCACCCCTCCACTTT